Listed here are 2 T cell receptor beta chains from one sample, sequenced in a study of blood T cell repertoires in COVID-19. Sequenced by immunoSEQ multiplex PCR; TCRdb stores in-frame clones only, minus some. The table lists tens of thousands of clones, roughly four fifths of them singletons, with more than 30% in the top ten. What was sequenced was peripheral blood. All receptors derive from a man aged 55 to 70 with COVID-19, enrolled during active disease.

The chain is built from TRBV5-4 and TRBJ1-4, with TRBD1 as a possible D gene (6 bases). CDR1 is SGHNT, CDR2 YYREEE, per germline (reference sequence). Trimming removed 4 bases from V and 7 bases from J, with 14 bases in between. CDR3 length: 14 residues. The CDR3 protein is CASSNQGGGEKLFF. CDR3 sequence (DNA): TGTGCCAGCAGCAACCAGGGAGGGGGTGAAAAACTGTTTTTT.

The sample holds many counts of this clone. The identical CDR3 is also encoded by other nucleotide sequences in the sample. The V and J genes are TRBV3-1 (or the pseudogene TRBV3-2) and TRBJ2-7; D is unclear. CDR3 length: 13 residues. In germline, CDR1 is LGHDT, CDR2 YNNKEL (reference sequence). V dropped 1 base and J dropped 0 bases, with 4 bases sitting between them. CDR3: CASSQARSYEQYF. DNA for the CDR3: TGTGCCAGCAGCCAAGCCCGCTCCTACGAGCAGTACTTC.